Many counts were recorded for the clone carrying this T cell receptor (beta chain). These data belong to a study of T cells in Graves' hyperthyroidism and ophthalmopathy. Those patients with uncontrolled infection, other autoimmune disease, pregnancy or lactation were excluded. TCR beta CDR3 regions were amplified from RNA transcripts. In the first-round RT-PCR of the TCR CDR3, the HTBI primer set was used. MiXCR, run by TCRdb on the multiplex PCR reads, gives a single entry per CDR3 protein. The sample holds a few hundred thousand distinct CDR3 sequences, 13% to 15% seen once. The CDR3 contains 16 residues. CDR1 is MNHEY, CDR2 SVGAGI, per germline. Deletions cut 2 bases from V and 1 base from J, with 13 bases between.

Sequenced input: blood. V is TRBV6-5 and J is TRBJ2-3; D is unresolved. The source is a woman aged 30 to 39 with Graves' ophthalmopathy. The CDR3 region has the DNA TGTGCCAGCAGTTACGTCATACCCACTGGCACAGATACGCAGTATTTT. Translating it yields CASSYVIPTGTDTQYF.